This TCR beta chain is drawn from a study of blood T cells in healthy people across ages. General study results and limits: Long-lived donors exceeded aged donors in naive CD4+ cells and diversity.

Germline trimming cut 7 bases from V and 7 bases from J; bases unmatched to any gene: 10. Germline values: CDR1 DFQATT, CDR2 SNEGSKA (reference sequence). The CDR3 contains 14 residues. Donation came from healthy Caucasian individuals in Russia who were aged 6 to 90. Next came a second PCR, run for about 6 to 12 cycles, which used a sample-barcoded 5' primer along with a J-beta primer mix. A tag from a template-switch adaptor with 12 random nucleotides marked each cDNA molecule. From the 5' RACE reads, TCRdb called clonotypes with MiXCR, one entry per CDR3 protein. The table shows about 970,000 distinct CDR3 sequences, with roughly 47% occurring only once. On this clonotype: Its cognate antigen is unknown.

This TCR derives from a woman aged 60-75 years in good health. The V call is TRBV20-1, the J call TRBJ1-6, with 7 bases lining up with TRBD1. Sequenced input: blood. As DNA, the CDR3 is TGCAGTGGAACGCCTCAGGGGGGCAATTCACCCCTCCACTTT. Its protein is CSGTPQGGNSPLHF.